This TCR beta chain derives from a study of patients and donors after allogeneic stem cell transplantation. The V gene lost 4 bases and the J gene lost 2 bases, with 22 bases spanning the gap. Germline CDR1 is SGHKS and CDR2 is YYEKEE (reference sequence). The CDR3 contains 18 residues. TCRdb itself ran the RT-PCR reads through MiXCR, one entry per CDR3 protein. The sample contains roughly 940,000 distinct CDR3 sequences, roughly 18% of which appear only once. The V and J genes are TRBV5-5 and TRBJ2-1; D is perhaps TRBD1 or TRBD2 (5 bases each). Sequenced sample: blood, either unsorted or a sorted T cell fraction (not recorded which). The sequence came from a human donor who was either an allogeneic HSCT recipient or a stem cell or donor lymphocyte infusion donor (not recorded which). It is not recorded whose cells these are; they may come from a transplant donor. CDR3 bases: TGTGCCAGCAGCCCATGGAGAGTTGGGGGTAGGGCCTACAATGAGCAGTTCTTC. This encodes CASSPWRVGGRAYNEQFF.